Listed here are 26 T cell receptor beta chains from one sample, sequenced in a study of blood T cell repertoires in COVID-19. The method was immunoSEQ multiplex PCR; TCRdb's version includes in-frame clones alone and lacks a portion of them. Of around 190,000 clones listed, around 89% were seen once; the top ten hold approximately 2.1%. The sample taken for sequencing was peripheral blood. The receptor set was obtained from a man younger than 35 who had recovered from COVID-19.

The table lists this clone with a count of one. The chain recombines TRBV6-5 with TRBJ2-7, with TRBD2 identical over 8 bases. V shed 6 bases and J 4 bases; nucleotides not matched to a gene: 8. Germline V gene data show CDR1 as MNHEY and CDR2 as SVGAGI. This CDR3 has 14 residues. This CDR3 is CASRISGTEYEQYF. CDR3 nucleotides: TGTGCCAGCAGAATTAGCGGGACTGAATACGAGCAGTACTTC.

The gene calls are TRBV18 and TRBJ1-5, with 7 bases lining up with TRBD1. From germline, CDR1 is KGHSH and CDR2 LQKENI. After removal of 0 bases from V and 6 bases from J, the junction contained 8 bases not matched to a gene. The CDR3 runs 16 residues. This CDR3 is CASSPPGYRGSQPQHF. CDR3 nucleotide sequence: TGTGCCAGCTCACCACCCGGTTACAGGGGTAGTCAGCCCCAGCATTTT.

The V gene is TRBV6-5, the J gene TRBJ2-1; tentatively, D is TRBD1 (5 bases). The CDR3 contains 14 residues. CDR1 and CDR2 from the germline V gene are MNHEY and SVGAGI. V shed 5 bases and J shed 5 bases, with 13 bases lying between them. The CDR3 sequence: CASSRHDRHNEQFF. The CDR3 region has the DNA TGTGCCAGCAGTCGGCACGACAGACACAATGAGCAGTTCTTC.

V gene TRBV14 combines with J gene TRBJ2-7, with D possibly being TRBD2 (6 bases). The CDR3 sequence is 15 residues long. Trimming stripped 5 bases from V and 4 bases from J, with 18 bases between. Germline V gene lookup returns CDR1 SGHDN and CDR2 FVKESK. CDR3 in DNA: TGTGCCAGCAGCGGTCTGACTAGTATGTCGTACGAGCAGTACTTC. This translates into CASSGLTSMSYEQYF.

The genes are TRBV4-1 and TRBJ2-7; D is undetermined. Germline V gene lookup returns CDR1 MGHRA and CDR2 YSYEKL. The CDR3 runs to 14 residues. Trimming took off 5 bases at V and 0 bases at J, with 11 bases between the two ends. The CDR3 DNA reads as TGCGCCAGCAGCTACGGTAAAAGCTCCTACGAGCAGTACTTC. This gives the protein CASSYGKSSYEQYF.

V and J are TRBV19 and TRBJ2-5; D ambiguous. Between the trimmed V and J ends, which lost 3 bases and 4 bases, there was a span of 9 bases. CDR1 is LNHDA, CDR2 SQIVND, per germline (reference sequence). The CDR3 loop spans 13 amino acids. The CDR3 DNA is TGTGCCAGTAGTATCCGGCGAGGAGAGACCCAGTACTTC. It specifies CASSIRRGETQYF.

The CDR3 DNA sequence: TGCGCCAGCAGCTTGGGGGGGGAGAGGAATTCACCCCTCCACTTT. Translated: CASSLGGERNSPLHF. The rearrangement joins TRBV5-1 to TRBJ1-6; the D gene is possibly TRBD1 (5 bases). This CDR3 spans 15 amino acids. V shed 0 bases and J shed 7 bases, with 11 bases lying between them. Looked up from germline, CDR1 is SGHRS and CDR2 is YFSETQ.

This rearrangement joins TRBV7-2 to TRBJ2-7; D may be TRBD2 (5 bases). In germline, CDR1 is SGHTA, CDR2 FQGNSA. The CDR3 contains 13 residues. V was trimmed by 4 bases and J by 3 bases, leaving 10 bases between them. CDR3 DNA: TGTGCCAGCAGCTCCAAAGCGGACTACGAGCAGTACTTC. This sequence encodes CASSSKADYEQYF.

V usage is TRBV6-5 and J usage is TRBJ1-2, with 7 bases lining up with TRBD1. V trimming: 5 bases; J trimming: 6 bases; junction bases outside the gene matches: 3. The CDR3 has 12 residues. Germline V lookup: CDR1 MNHEY, CDR2 SVGAGI. CDR3 sequence: CASSLTGNGYTF. CDR3 nucleotide sequence: TGTGCCAGCAGTCTGACAGGGAATGGCTACACCTTC.

This chain joins TRBV5-6 and TRBJ1-1, with D possibly being TRBD1 (6 bases). Germline assignment: CDR1 SGHDT and CDR2 YYEEEE. Between the trimmed V and J ends, which lost 4 bases and 1 base, there was a span of 11 bases. The length of the CDR3 is 14 residues. The CDR3 reads CASSRRTANTEAFF. CDR3 nucleotides: TGTGCCAGCAGCCGGCGGACAGCGAACACTGAAGCTTTCTTT.

With respect to this clone: The same CDR3 can be traced to other DNA sequences in this sample. The genes are TRBV29-1 and TRBJ2-7, with 7 bases that match TRBD1. This CDR3 is 13 amino acids long. The trim removed 7 bases at V and 5 bases at J, leaving 11 bases unmatched. Looked up from germline, CDR1 is SQVTM and CDR2 is ANQGSEA. CDR3 DNA sequence: TGCAGCGCTGGCCGGATTCAGGGGGACGAGCAGTACTTC. It yields the protein CSAGRIQGDEQYF.

The chain is built from TRBV30 and TRBJ2-3, with TRBD1 identical over 8 bases. In germline, CDR1 is GTSNPN, CDR2 SVGIG (reference sequence). V was pared by 1 base and J by 6 bases, with 6 bases of the junction left unmatched. This CDR3 has 14 amino acids. The CDR3 coding sequence is TGTGCCTGGAGTGCGGGACAGGCGTCTGATACGCAGTATTTT. It translates to CAWSAGQASDTQYF.

The rearrangement joins TRBV25-1 to TRBJ2-4; 8 bases are a match to TRBD1. The CDR3 spans 14 residues. Germline values: CDR1 MGHDK, CDR2 SYGVNS. The junction had 1 base not matched to a gene; V was cut back by 4 bases and J by 2 bases. The CDR3 reads CASSGQGTKNIQYF. The DNA for the CDR3 is TGTGCCAGCAGTGGACAGGGGACCAAAAACATTCAGTACTTC.

The V call is TRBV19, the J call TRBJ2-1, with TRBD1 identical over 7 bases. The CDR3 is made up of 13 amino acids. Germline lookup yields CDR1 LNHDA and CDR2 SQIVND (reference sequence). J lost 7 bases, V lost 4 bases, and 4 bases had no gene match. CDR3: CASSRPGGNEQFF. The CDR3 nucleotides read TGTGCCAGTAGTAGGCCAGGGGGTAATGAGCAGTTCTTC.

The V and J genes are TRBV25-1 and TRBJ1-2; D gene unclear. With 2 bases removed from V and 2 bases from J, the gap between germline ends came to 9 bases. CDR1 is MGHDK and CDR2 is SYGVNS in the germline V gene. This CDR3 comprises 14 residues. Here the CDR3 reads CASSEAARNYGYTF. CDR3 in DNA: TGTGCCAGCAGTGAAGCGGCGAGGAACTATGGCTACACCTTC.

This chain's CDR3 is CASSLAIGQGSPLHF. CDR3 nucleotides: TGCGCCAGCAGCTTGGCCATAGGACAGGGCTCACCCCTCCACTTT. This chain joins TRBV5-1 and TRBJ1-6; 8 bases match TRBD1. Germline values: CDR1 SGHRS, CDR2 YFSETQ. The length of the CDR3 is 15 residues. After removal of 0 bases from V and 10 bases from J, the junction contained 6 bases not matched to a gene.

V gene TRBV9 combines with J gene TRBJ1-6; 8 positions agree with TRBD1. The CDR3 consists of 16 residues. The junction had 7 bases not matched to a gene; V was cut back by 2 bases and J by 6 bases. CDR1 SGDLS and CDR2 YYNGEE come from the germline V gene. The CDR3 here is CASSVTGGTVNSPLHF. In nucleotides, the CDR3 is TGTGCCAGCAGCGTTACAGGGGGAACTGTTAATTCACCCCTCCACTTT.

For this clone: One end of the junction does not line up with germline, which may come from a read error. This sequence joins TRBV28 and TRBJ1-3; no firm D call. Germline CDR1 is MDHEN and CDR2 is SYDVKM. The CDR3 has 14 amino acids. The CDR3 nucleotides read TGTGCCAGCAGTCTCCAGGACTTTGGAAACGCCATATATTTT. Translating gives CASSLQDFGNAIYF.

The chain employs TRBV6-6 and TRBJ2-7; perhaps TRBD1 as D (5 bases). The germline V gene encodes CDR1 MNHNY and CDR2 SVGAGI (reference sequence). The CDR3 contains 16 residues. Trimming stripped 0 bases from V and 0 bases from J, with 12 bases between. In DNA, the CDR3 is TGTGCCAGCAGTTACTCGTCGACAGAAGTCTCCTACGAGCAGTACTTC. It codes for CASSYSSTEVSYEQYF.

This clone occurred once. This sample includes further DNA sequences coding for the same CDR3. This sequence joins TRBV5-4 and TRBJ2-7; 8 bases fit TRBD1. Trimming cost V 2 bases and J 4 bases; bases outside gene matches: 5. Germline CDR1 is SGHNT and CDR2 is YYREEE (reference sequence). The CDR3 is made up of 14 amino acids. This CDR3 reads CASSLGQGAYEQYF. For the CDR3, the DNA is TGTGCCAGCAGCTTAGGCCAGGGGGCTTACGAGCAGTACTTC. Variable domain in full (rest from reference TRBV5-4 and TRBJ2-7): ETGVTQSPTHLIKTRGQQVTLRCSSQSGHNTVSWYQQALGQGPQFIFQYYREEENGRGNFPPRFSGLQFPNYSSELNVNALELDDSALYLCASSLGQGAYEQYFGPGTRLTVT.

The chain is built from TRBV4-3 and TRBJ1-1, with D uncertain. The CDR3 is 14 residues long. V was cut by 1 base and J by 3 bases, with 9 bases left in between. In germline, CDR1 is LGHNA, CDR2 YSLEER. The CDR3, as DNA: TGCGCCAGCAGCCAAGTGGCTGGCTACACTGAAGCTTTCTTT. Encoded protein: CASSQVAGYTEAFF.

The chain is built from TRBV10-3 and TRBJ2-1; possible D gene TRBD1, 5 bases. Looked up from germline, CDR1 is ENHRY and CDR2 is SYGVKD. The CDR3 runs 14 residues. Trimming cost V 2 bases and J 9 bases, with 14 bases left between them. CDR3 in amino acids: CAISEKGLQAEQFF. DNA for the CDR3: TGTGCCATCAGTGAGAAGGGGCTACAAGCTGAGCAGTTCTTC.

The chain joins TRBV9 to TRBJ1-1; a possible D gene is TRBD1 (6 bases). The CDR3 is made up of 15 amino acids. Germline V gene lookup returns CDR1 SGDLS and CDR2 YYNGEE. Trimming pared 2 bases from V and 1 base from J, leaving 12 bases between. CDR3 amino acids: CASSVGGGWNTEAFF. The CDR3, as DNA: TGTGCCAGCAGCGTGGGAGGGGGTTGGAACACTGAAGCTTTCTTT.

The chain is built from TRBV4-1 and TRBJ2-3; 14 nucleotides agree with TRBD2. The CDR3 loop spans 17 amino acids. CDR1 is MGHRA, CDR2 YSYEKL, per germline. The trim removed 4 bases at V and 1 base at J, leaving 4 bases unmatched. The CDR3 protein is CASSRMGLAGGTDTQYF. CDR3 coding DNA: TGCGCCAGCAGCCGCATGGGACTAGCGGGAGGCACAGATACGCAGTATTTT.

The V gene is TRBV10-3, the J gene TRBJ2-1, with 7 nucleotides matching TRBD2. V gave up 0 bases and J gave up 8 bases; unmatched junction bases: 7. CDR1 is ENHRY, CDR2 SYGVKD, per germline. This CDR3 contains 15 residues. The CDR3 spells CAISESGGSIDEQFF. The CDR3 DNA reads as TGTGCCATCAGTGAGTCAGGCGGGAGTATAGATGAGCAGTTCTTC.

The V and J genes are TRBV2 and TRBJ2-3; 10 bases fit TRBD1. Germline-derived CDR1 and CDR2 are SNHLY and FYNNEI. The CDR3 spans 14 residues. The J segment lost 3 bases and the V segment lost 6 bases, leaving 3 bases of the junction unmatched. For the CDR3, the DNA is TGTGCCAGCAGGAAGGGACAGGGGACAGATACGCAGTATTTT. Protein product: CASRKGQGTDTQYF. Filled out from reference TRBV2 and TRBJ2-3, the complete variable domain reads EPEVTQTPSHQVTQMGQEVILRCVPISNHLYFYWYRQILGQKVEFLVSFYNNEISEKSEIFDDQFSVERPDGSNFTLKIRSTKLEDSAMYFCASRKGQGTDTQYFGPGTRLTVL.